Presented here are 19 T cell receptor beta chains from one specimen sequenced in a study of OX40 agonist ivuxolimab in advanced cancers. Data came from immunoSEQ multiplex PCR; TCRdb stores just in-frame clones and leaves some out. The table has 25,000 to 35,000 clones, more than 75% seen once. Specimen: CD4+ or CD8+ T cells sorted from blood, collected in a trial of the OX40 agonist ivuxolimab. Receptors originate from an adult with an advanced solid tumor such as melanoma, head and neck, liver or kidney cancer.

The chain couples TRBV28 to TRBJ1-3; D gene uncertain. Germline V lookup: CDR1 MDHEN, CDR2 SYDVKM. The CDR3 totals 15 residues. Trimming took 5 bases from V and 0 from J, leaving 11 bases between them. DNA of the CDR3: TGTGCCAGCAGTGCCTCCCGTGCCTCTGGAAACACCATATATTTT. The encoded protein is CASSASRASGNTIYF.

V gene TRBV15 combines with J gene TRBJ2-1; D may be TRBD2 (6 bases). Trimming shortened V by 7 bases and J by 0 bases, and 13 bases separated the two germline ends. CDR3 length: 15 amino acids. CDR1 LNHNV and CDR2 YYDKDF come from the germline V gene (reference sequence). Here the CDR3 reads CATTTGELSYNEQFF. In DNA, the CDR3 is TGTGCCACCACAACGGGGGAACTCTCCTACAATGAGCAGTTCTTC. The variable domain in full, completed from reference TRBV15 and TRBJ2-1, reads DAMVIQNPRYQVTQFGKPVTLSCSQTLNHNVMYWYQQKSSQAPKLLFHYYDKDFNNEADTPDNFQSRRPNTSFCFLDIRSPGLGDTAMYLCATTTGELSYNEQFFGPGTRLTVL.

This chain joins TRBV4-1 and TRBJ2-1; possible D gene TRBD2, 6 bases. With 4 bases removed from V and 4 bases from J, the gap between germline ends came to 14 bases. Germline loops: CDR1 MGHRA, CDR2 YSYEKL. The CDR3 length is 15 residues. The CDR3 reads CASSPLGLTYNEQFF. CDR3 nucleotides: TGCGCCAGCAGCCCATTGGGACTGACTTACAATGAGCAGTTCTTC.

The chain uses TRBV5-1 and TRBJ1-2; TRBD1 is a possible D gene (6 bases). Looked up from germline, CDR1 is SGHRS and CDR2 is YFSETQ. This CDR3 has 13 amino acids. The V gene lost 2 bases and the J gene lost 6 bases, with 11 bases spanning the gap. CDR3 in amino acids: CASSFVGADGYTF. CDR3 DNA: TGCGCCAGCAGCTTCGTGGGGGCGGATGGCTACACCTTC.

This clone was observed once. CDR3 residues: CASSDPVDRGPEAFF. CDR3 bases: TGTGCCAGCAGTGACCCGGTCGACAGGGGGCCTGAAGCTTTCTTT. The chain recombines TRBV6-6 with TRBJ1-1; TRBD1 aligns across 10 bases. Germline lookup yields CDR1 MNHNY and CDR2 SVGAGI (reference sequence). The CDR3 is 15 amino acids. Losses at the gene ends were 5 bases for V and 6 bases for J; bases not matched to a gene: 9.

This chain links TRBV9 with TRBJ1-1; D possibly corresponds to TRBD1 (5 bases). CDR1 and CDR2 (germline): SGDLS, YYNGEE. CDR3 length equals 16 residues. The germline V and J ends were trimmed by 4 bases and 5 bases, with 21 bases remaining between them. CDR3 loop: CASSPEWGGLGTEAFF. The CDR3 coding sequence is TGTGCCAGCAGCCCAGAATGGGGGGGTTTAGGTACTGAAGCTTTCTTT.

CDR3: CASSLAAGKITEAFF. In nucleotides, the CDR3 is TGCGCCAGCAGCTTGGCCGCAGGGAAAATAACTGAAGCTTTCTTT. This rearrangement joins TRBV5-1 to TRBJ1-1; weak D call: TRBD1 (5 bases). Germline V gene sequence: CDR1 SGHRS, CDR2 YFSETQ. This CDR3 spans 15 amino acids. Trimming removed 0 bases at V and 5 bases at J, with 14 bases between.

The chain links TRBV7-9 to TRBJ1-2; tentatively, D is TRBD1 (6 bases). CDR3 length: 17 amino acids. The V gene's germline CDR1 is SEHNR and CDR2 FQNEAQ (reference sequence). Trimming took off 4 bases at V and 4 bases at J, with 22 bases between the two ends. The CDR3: CASSSSGGRVFSYGYTF. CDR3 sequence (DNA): TGTGCCAGCAGCTCAAGTGGGGGCAGGGTCTTCAGCTATGGCTACACCTTC. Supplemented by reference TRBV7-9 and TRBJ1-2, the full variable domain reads DTGVSQNPRHKITKRGQNVTFRCDPISEHNRLYWYRQTLGQGPEFLTYFQNEAQLEKSRLLSDRFSAERPKGSFSTLEIQRTEQGDSAMYLCASSSSGGRVFSYGYTFGSGTRLTVV.

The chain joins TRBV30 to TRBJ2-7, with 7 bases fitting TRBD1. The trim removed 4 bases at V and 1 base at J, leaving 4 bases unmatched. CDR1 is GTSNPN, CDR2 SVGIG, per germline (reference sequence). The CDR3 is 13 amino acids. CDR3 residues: CAWNQGVSYEQYF. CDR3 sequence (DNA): TGTGCCTGGAATCAGGGGGTTTCCTACGAGCAGTACTTC.

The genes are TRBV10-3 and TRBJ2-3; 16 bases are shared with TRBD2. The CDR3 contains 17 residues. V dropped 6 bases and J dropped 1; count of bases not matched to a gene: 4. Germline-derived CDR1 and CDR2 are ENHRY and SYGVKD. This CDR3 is CAISPGTSGRGTDTQYF. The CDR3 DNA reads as TGTGCCATCAGCCCCGGGACTAGCGGGAGGGGCACAGATACGCAGTATTTT.

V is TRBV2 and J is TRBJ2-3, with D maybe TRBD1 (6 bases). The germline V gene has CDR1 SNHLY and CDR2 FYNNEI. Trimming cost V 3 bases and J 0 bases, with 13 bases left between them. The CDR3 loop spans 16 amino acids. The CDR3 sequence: CASSDDAGQSTDTQYF. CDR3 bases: TGTGCCAGCAGTGATGATGCCGGACAGAGCACAGATACGCAGTATTTT.

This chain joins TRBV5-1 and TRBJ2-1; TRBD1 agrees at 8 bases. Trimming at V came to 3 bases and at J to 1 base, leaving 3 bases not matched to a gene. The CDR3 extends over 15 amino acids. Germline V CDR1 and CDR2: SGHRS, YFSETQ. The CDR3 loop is CASSSQGASYNEQFF. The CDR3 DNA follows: TGCGCCAGCAGCTCCCAGGGGGCGTCCTACAATGAGCAGTTCTTC.

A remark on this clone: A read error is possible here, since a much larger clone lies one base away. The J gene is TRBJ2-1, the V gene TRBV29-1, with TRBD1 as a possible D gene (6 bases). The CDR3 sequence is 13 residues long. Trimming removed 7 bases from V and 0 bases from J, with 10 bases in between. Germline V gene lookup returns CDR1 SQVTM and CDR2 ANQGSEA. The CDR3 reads CSGTGSSYNEQFF. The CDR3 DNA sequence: TGCAGCGGCACAGGGAGCTCCTACAATGAGCAGTTCTTC.

The CDR3 loop is CASTESSGVHDNEQFF. The DNA for the CDR3 is TGTGCCAGTACCGAATCTAGCGGGGTACACGATAATGAGCAGTTCTTC. The gene calls are TRBV19 and TRBJ2-1; 9 positions match TRBD2. The CDR3 runs to 16 residues. Germline V CDR1 and CDR2: LNHDA, SQIVND (reference sequence). The junction had 14 bases not matched to a gene; V was cut back by 7 bases and J by 7 bases.

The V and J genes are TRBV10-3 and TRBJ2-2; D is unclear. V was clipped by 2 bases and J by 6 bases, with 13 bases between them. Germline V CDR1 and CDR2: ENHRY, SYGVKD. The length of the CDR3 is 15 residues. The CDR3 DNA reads TGTGCCATCAGTGAGAAGGAGTTTAGCCCCGGGGAGCTGTTTTTT. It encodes CAISEKEFSPGELFF.

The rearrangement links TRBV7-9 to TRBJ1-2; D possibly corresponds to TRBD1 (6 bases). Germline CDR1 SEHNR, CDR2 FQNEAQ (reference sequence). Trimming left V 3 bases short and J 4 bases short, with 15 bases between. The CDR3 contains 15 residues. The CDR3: CASSLADRPIYGYTF. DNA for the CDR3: TGTGCCAGCAGCTTGGCCGACAGGCCCATCTATGGCTACACCTTC.

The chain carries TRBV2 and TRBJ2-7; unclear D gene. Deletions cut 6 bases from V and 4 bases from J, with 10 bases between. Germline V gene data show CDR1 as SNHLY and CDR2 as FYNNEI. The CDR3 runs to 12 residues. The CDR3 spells CASRNGPYEQYF. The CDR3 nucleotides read TGTGCCAGCAGAAATGGCCCTTACGAGCAGTACTTC.

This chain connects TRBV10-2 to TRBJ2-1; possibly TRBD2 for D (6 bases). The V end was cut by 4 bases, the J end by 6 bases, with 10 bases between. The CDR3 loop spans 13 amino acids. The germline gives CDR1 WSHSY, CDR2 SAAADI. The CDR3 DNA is TGCGCCAGCAGTGGACTAGTAGGCAATGAGCAGTTCTTC. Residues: CASSGLVGNEQFF.

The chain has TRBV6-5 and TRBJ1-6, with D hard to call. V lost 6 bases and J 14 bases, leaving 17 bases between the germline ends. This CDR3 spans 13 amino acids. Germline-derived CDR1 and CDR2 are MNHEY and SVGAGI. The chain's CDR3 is CASSQMRVLSLHF. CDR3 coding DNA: TGTGCCAGCAGCCAAATGAGGGTTCTGTCCCTCCACTTT.